Following are 10 T cell receptor beta chains from one sample sequenced in a study of OX40 agonist ivuxolimab in advanced cancers. Libraries were prepared by immunoSEQ multiplex PCR; TCRdb keeps only in-frame clonotypes and omits some of them. The sample contains 55,000 to 70,000 clones, 92% of which appear only once. The sequences come from CD4+ or CD8+ T cells sorted from blood, collected in a trial of the OX40 agonist ivuxolimab. The receptors derive from an adult with an advanced solid tumor such as melanoma, head and neck, liver or kidney cancer.

V usage is TRBV11-2 and J usage is TRBJ1-2, with D perhaps TRBD1 (6 bases). Per the germline V gene, CDR1 is SGHAT and CDR2 is FQNNGV. Trimming pared 1 base from V and 4 bases from J, leaving 13 bases between. CDR3 length equals 15 residues. As DNA, the CDR3 is TGTGCCAGCAGCTTAGTTGGGGCAGGGGCCTATGGCTACACCTTC. It codes for CASSLVGAGAYGYTF.

The CDR3 loop reads CASSDVGNTIYF. The DNA of the CDR3 is TGTGCCAGCAGCGATGTGGGAAACACCATATATTTT. This rearrangement joins TRBV13 to TRBJ1-3, with unresolved D. Trimming left V 5 bases short and J 4 bases short, with 6 bases between. The CDR3 contains 12 residues. CDR1 PRHDT and CDR2 FYEKMQ come from the germline V gene (reference sequence).

The chain links TRBV12-5 to TRBJ1-5, with D uncertain. The germline V gene encodes CDR1 LGHNT and CDR2 FRNRAP. Trimming stripped 7 bases from V and 0 bases from J, with 13 bases between. The CDR3 is 15 residues long. Here the CDR3 DNA reads TGTGCTAGTGCTCAGGACGGGGTTAGCAATCAGCCCCAGCATTTT. As protein: CASAQDGVSNQPQHF.

CDR3 sequence reads: CASSLDGGNSYEQYF. The CDR3 DNA follows: TGCGCCAGCAGCTTGGACGGGGGGAACTCCTACGAGCAGTACTTC. The chain joins TRBV5-1 to TRBJ2-7; 7 bases align to TRBD2. The CDR3 spans 15 residues. Germline assignment: CDR1 SGHRS and CDR2 YFSETQ. V lost 0 bases and J lost 0; bases outside the gene matches: 3.

This clone was counted a single time. This rearrangement joins TRBV6-5 to TRBJ2-7; possible D gene TRBD2, 7 bases. The CDR3 sequence is 14 residues long. V gave up 2 bases and J gave up 5 bases, with 13 bases separating them. The germline CDR1 and CDR2 sequences are MNHEY and SVGAGI. CDR3 protein: CASSYAGARNEQYF. The DNA of the CDR3 is TGTGCCAGCAGTTACGCGGGGGCTCGGAACGAGCAGTACTTC.

The chain is built from TRBV27 and TRBJ2-7, with D perhaps assigned TRBD1 or TRBD2 (5 bases each). The length of the CDR3 is 15 residues. Germline CDR1 and CDR2: MNHEY and SMNVEV (reference sequence). V dropped 0 bases and J dropped 2 bases, with 11 bases sitting between them. This CDR3 reads CASSLSGAGAYEQYF. Written as DNA, the CDR3 is TGTGCCAGCAGTTTATCCGGGGCTGGGGCCTACGAGCAGTACTTC.

This clone was seen a single time. This rearrangement joins TRBV27 to TRBJ2-7; 9 bases are a match to TRBD1. The CDR3 extends over 16 amino acids. Germline CDR1 reads MNHEY; CDR2 reads SMNVEV (reference sequence). V lost 7 bases, J lost 2 bases, and 12 bases stayed unmatched. The chain's CDR3 is CASIPSSGDRAYEQYF. The CDR3 DNA reads as TGTGCCAGCATCCCCTCCTCCGGGGACAGGGCCTACGAGCAGTACTTC.

CDR3 amino acids: CASSFGVGDEQFF. CDR3 DNA: TGTGCCAGCAGCTTTGGGGTCGGGGATGAGCAGTTCTTC. The chain joins TRBV5-5 to TRBJ2-1, with D possibly TRBD2 on 5 matching bases. Trimming cost V 2 bases and J 8 bases, with 11 bases left between them. This CDR3 region has 13 residues. Germline CDR1 is SGHKS and CDR2 is YYEKEE (reference sequence).

This clone was recorded a few times. V and J are TRBV7-5 and TRBJ1-2. TRBV7-5 is termed a pseudogene. This CDR3 region has 10 residues. DNA of the CDR3: TGTGTCCTACCACCTATTGGCTACACCTTC. It yields the protein CVLPPIGYTF.

The chain employs TRBV7-3 and TRBJ2-7; 8 bases fit TRBD2. CDR3 size: 13 residues. With 4 bases clipped from V and 3 bases from J, the junction kept 2 bases outside the gene matches. Per the germline V gene, CDR1 is SGHTA and CDR2 is FQGTGA. CDR3 in DNA: TGTGCCAGCAGCTCCCGGGAGGGCTACGAGCAGTACTTC. It specifies CASSSREGYEQYF.